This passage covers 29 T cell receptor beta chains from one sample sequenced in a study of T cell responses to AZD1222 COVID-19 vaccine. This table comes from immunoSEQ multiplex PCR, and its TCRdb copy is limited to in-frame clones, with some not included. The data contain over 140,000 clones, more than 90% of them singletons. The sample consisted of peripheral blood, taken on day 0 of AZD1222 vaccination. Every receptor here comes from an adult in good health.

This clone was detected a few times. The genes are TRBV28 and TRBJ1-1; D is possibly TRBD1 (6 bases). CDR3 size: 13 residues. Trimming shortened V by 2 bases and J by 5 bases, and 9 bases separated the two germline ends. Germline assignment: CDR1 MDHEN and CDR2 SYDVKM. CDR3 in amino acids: CASSLGGQTEAFF. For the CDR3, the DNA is TGTGCCAGCAGTTTAGGGGGGCAAACTGAAGCTTTCTTT. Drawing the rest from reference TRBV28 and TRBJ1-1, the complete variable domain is DVKVTQSSRYLVKRTGEKVFLECVQDMDHENMFWYRQDPGLGLRLIYFSYDVKMKEKGDIPEGYSVSREKKERFSLILESASTNQTSMYLCASSLGGQTEAFFGQGTRLTVV.

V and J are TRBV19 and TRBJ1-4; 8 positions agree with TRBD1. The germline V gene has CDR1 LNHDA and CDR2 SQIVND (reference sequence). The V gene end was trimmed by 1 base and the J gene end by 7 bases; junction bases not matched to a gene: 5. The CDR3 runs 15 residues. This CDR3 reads CASSIARGRSEKLFF. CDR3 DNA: TGTGCCAGTAGTATAGCCAGGGGGCGAAGTGAAAAACTGTTTTTT.

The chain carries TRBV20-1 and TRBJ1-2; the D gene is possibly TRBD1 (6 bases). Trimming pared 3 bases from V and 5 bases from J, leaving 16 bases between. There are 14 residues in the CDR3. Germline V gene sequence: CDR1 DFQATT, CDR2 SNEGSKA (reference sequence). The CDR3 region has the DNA TGCAGTGCTAGTCCTAAACAGGGCAAGTATGGCTACACCTTC. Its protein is CSASPKQGKYGYTF.

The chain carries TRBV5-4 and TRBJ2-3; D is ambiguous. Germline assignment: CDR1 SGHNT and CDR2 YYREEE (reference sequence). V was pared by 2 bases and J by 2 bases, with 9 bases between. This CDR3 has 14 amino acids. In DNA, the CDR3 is TGTGCCAGCAGCTTCGGGCGGCTCACAGATACGCAGTATTTT. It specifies CASSFGRLTDTQYF.

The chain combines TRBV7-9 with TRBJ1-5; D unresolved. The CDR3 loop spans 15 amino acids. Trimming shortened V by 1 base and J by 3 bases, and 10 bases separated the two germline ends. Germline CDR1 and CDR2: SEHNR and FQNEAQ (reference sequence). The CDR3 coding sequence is TGTGCCAGCAGCTTAGGTCGGGCCACCAATCAGCCCCAGCATTTT. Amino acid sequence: CASSLGRATNQPQHF.

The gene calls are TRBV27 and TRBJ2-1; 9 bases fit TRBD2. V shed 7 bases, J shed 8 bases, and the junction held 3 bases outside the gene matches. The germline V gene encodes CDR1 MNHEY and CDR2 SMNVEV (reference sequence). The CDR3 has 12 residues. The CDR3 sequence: CASTSGNDEQFF. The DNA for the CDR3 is TGTGCCAGCACTAGCGGGAACGATGAGCAGTTCTTC.

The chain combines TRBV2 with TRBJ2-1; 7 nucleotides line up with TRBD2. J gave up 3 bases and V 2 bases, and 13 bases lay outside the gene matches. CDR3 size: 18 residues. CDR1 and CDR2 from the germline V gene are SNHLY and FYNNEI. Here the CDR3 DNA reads TGTGCCAGCAGTGAATCCAGGGAGGGAGGGCACAACTACAATGAGCAGTTCTTC. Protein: CASSESREGGHNYNEQFF.

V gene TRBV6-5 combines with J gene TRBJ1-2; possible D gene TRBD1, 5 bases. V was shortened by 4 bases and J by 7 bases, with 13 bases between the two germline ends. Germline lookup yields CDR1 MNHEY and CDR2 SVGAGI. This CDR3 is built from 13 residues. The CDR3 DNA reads TGTGCCAGCAGTTCGACAGTGGCGGGTGGCTACACCTTC. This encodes CASSSTVAGGYTF.

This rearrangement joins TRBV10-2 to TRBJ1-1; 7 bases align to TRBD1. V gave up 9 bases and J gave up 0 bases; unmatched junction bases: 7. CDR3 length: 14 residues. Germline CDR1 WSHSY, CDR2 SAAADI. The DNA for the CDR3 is TGCGCCAGTTCAAGGACAGGAATGAACACTGAAGCTTTCTTT. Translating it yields CASSRTGMNTEAFF.

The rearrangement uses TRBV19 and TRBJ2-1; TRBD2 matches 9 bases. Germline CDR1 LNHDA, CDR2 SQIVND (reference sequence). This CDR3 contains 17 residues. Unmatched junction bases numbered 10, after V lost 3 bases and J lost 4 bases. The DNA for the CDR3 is TGTGCCAGTAGTATGAATGGCGGGAGGGTCCGGTACAATGAGCAGTTCTTC. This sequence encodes CASSMNGGRVRYNEQFF.

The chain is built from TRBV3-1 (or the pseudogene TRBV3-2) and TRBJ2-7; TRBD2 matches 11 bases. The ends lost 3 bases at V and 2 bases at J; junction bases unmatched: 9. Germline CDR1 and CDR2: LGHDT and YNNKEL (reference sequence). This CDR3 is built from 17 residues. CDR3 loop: CASSHGTSGRNPYEQYF. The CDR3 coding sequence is TGTGCCAGCAGCCACGGGACTAGCGGTCGCAACCCCTACGAGCAGTACTTC.

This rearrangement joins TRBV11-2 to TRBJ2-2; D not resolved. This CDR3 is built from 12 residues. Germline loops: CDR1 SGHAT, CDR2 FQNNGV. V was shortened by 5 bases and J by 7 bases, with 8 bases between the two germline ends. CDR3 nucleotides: TGTGCCAGCAGCCTAGTGCTCGGGGAGCTGTTTTTT. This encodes CASSLVLGELFF.

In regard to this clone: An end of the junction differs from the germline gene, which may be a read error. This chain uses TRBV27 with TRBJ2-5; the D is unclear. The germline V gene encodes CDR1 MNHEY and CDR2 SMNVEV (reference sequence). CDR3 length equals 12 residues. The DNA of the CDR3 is TGTGCCAGCAGTCGCAAACAAGAAACCCAGTACTTC. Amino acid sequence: CASSRKQETQYF.

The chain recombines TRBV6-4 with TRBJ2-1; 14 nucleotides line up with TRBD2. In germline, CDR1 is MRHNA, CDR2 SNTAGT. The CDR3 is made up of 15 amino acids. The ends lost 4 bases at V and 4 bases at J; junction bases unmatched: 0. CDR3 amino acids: CASSGLAGGYNEQFF. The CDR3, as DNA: TGTGCCAGCAGTGGACTAGCGGGAGGGTACAATGAGCAGTTCTTC.

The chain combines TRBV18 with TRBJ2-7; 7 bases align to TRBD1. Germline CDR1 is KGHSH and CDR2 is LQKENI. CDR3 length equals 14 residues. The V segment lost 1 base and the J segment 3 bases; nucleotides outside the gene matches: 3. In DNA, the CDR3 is TGTGCCAGCTCACCACAGGGGGCACTCTACGAGCAGTACTTC. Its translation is CASSPQGALYEQYF.

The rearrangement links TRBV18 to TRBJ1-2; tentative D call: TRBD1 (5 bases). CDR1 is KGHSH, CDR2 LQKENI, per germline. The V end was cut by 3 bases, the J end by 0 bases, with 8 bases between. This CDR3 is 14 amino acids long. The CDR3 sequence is CASSPTGANYGYTF. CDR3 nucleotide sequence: TGTGCCAGCTCACCTACAGGAGCTAACTATGGCTACACCTTC.

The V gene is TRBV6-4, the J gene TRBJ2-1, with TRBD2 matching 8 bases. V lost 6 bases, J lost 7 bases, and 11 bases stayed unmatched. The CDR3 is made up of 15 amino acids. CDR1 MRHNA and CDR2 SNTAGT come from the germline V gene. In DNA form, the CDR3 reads TGTGCCAGCAGGGAAAGCGGGGGTTGGGGAAATGAGCAGTTCTTC. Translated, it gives CASRESGGWGNEQFF.

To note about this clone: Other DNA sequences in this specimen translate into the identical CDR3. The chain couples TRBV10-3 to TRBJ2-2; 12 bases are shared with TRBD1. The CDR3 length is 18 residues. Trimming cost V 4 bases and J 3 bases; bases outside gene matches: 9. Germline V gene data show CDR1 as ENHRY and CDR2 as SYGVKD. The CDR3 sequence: CAISGILGQGADTGELFF. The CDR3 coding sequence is TGTGCCATCAGTGGGATACTGGGACAGGGGGCGGACACCGGGGAGCTGTTTTTT.

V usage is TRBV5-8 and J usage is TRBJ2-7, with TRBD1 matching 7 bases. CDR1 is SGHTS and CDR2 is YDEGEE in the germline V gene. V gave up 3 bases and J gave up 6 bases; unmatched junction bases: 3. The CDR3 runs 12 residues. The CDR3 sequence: CASSWTGLEQYF. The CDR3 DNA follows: TGTGCCAGCAGCTGGACAGGCCTCGAGCAGTACTTC. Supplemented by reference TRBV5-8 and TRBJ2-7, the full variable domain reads EAGVTQSPTHLIKTRGQQATLRCSPISGHTSVYWYQQALGLGLQFLLWYDEGEERNRGNFPPRFSGRQFPNYSSELNVNALELEDSALYLCASSWTGLEQYFGPGTRLTVT.

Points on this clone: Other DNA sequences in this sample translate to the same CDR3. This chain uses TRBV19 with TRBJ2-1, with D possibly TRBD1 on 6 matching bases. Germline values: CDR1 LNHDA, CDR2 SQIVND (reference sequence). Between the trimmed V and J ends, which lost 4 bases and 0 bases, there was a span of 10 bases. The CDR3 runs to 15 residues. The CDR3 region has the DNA TGTGCCAGTAGTACGGGACAAAGCTCCTACAATGAGCAGTTCTTC. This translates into CASSTGQSSYNEQFF.

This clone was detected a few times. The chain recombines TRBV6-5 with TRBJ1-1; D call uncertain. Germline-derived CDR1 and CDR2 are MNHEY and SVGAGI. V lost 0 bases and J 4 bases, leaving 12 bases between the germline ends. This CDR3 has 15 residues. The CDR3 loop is CASSYSPGVRTEAFF. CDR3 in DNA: TGTGCCAGCAGTTACTCGCCCGGGGTGCGCACTGAAGCTTTCTTT.

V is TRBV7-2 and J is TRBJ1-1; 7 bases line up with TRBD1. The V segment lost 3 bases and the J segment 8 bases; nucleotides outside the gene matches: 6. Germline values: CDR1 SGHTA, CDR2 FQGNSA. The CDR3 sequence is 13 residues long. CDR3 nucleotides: TGTGCCAGCAGCTTGAGGACAGGAGTGGAAGCTTTCTTT. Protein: CASSLRTGVEAFF.

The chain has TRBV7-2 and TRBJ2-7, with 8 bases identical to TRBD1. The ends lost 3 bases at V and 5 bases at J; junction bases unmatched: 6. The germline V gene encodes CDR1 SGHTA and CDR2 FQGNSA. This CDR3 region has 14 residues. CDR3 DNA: TGTGCCAGCAGCTTGTCACAGGGGGACGACGAGCAGTACTTC. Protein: CASSLSQGDDEQYF.

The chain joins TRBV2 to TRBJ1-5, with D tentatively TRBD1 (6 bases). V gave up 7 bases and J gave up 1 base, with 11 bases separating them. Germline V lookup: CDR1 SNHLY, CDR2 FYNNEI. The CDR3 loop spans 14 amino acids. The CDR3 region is CASTLQGSNQPQHF. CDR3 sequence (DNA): TGTGCCAGCACTTTACAGGGAAGCAATCAGCCCCAGCATTTT. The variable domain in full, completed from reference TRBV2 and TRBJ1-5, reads EPEVTQTPSHQVTQMGQEVILRCVPISNHLYFYWYRQILGQKVEFLVSFYNNEISEKSEIFDDQFSVERPDGSNFTLKIRSTKLEDSAMYFCASTLQGSNQPQHFGDGTRLSIL.

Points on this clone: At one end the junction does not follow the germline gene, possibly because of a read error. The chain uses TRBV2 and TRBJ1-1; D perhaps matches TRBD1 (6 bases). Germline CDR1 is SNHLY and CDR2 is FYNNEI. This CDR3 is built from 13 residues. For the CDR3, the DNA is TGTGCCAGCAGTGTTCTCCGGGACACCGAAGCTTTCTTT. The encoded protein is CASSVLRDTEAFF.

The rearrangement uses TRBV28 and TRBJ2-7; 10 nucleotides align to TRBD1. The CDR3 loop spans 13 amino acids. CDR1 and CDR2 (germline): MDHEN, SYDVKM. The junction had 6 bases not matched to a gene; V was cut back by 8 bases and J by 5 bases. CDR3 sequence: CASRGQGMHEQYF. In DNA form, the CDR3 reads TGTGCCAGCCGGGGACAGGGGATGCACGAGCAGTACTTC.

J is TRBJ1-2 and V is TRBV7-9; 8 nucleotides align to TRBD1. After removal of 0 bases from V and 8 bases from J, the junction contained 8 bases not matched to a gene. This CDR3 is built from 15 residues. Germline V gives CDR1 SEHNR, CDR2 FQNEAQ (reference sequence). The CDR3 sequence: CASSLAGTGSFGYTF. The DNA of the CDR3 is TGTGCCAGCAGCTTAGCAGGGACAGGCTCTTTCGGCTACACCTTC.

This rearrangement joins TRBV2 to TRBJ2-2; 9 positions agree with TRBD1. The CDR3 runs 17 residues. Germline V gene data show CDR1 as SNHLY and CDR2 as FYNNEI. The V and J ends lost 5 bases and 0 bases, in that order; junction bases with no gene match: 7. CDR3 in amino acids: CASSKNRQGANTGELFF. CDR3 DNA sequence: TGTGCCAGCAGTAAAAACCGACAGGGGGCGAACACCGGGGAGCTGTTTTTT.

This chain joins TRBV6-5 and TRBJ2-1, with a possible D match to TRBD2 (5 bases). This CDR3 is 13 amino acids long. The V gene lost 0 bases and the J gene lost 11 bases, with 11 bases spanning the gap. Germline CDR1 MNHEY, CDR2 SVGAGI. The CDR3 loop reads CASSYSSGEKQFF. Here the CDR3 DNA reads TGTGCCAGCAGTTACTCGAGTGGGGAGAAGCAGTTCTTC.